The rows below give T cell receptor beta chains drawn from one sample of a study of cytomegalovirus exposure and HLA in healthy donors. This table comes from immunoSEQ multiplex PCR, and its TCRdb copy is limited to in-frame clones, with some not included. Of approximately 160,000 clones listed, 65% to 85% are singletons. Sample: PBMCs. The receptors originated from a woman aged 45-65 years in good health and CMV-seropositive. CDR3s include the opening cysteine and the closing phenylalanine or tryptophan.

J gene | V gene | CDR3 length | CDR3 protein
TRBJ2-7 | TRBV29-1 | 12 | CSVGQGAYEQYF
TRBJ1-3 | TRBV6-1 | 15 | CASRSRTGRGNTIYF
TRBJ2-5 | TRBV5-4 | 15 | CASSLNLAGAETQYF
TRBJ1-1 | TRBV6-6 | 15 | CASSYPTVANTEAFF
TRBJ1-1 | TRBV5-1 | 13 | CASRVGVNTEAFF
TRBJ2-1 | TRBV5-6 | 13 | CASSLATGDEQFF
TRBJ1-2 | TRBV11-2 | 16 | CASSYRYRGPSYGYTF
TRBJ2-3 | TRBV6-6 | 16 | CASSRGRGGVTDTQYF
TRBJ2-3 | TRBV29-1 | 17 | CSVLGGTSGDRTDTQYF
TRBJ1-4 | TRBV4-1 | 18 | CASSQLLVLITTNEKLFF
TRBJ2-5 | TRBV7-3 | 14 | CASSLRGGTETQYF
TRBJ2-1 | TRBV10-1 | 12 | CSGESSYNEQFF
TRBJ2-5 | TRBV2 | 15 | CASSTGQRIQETQYF
TRBJ1-1 | TRBV7-6 | 13 | CASSVLLNTEAFF
TRBJ2-5 | TRBV10-3 | 14 | CAIRAATGGETQYF